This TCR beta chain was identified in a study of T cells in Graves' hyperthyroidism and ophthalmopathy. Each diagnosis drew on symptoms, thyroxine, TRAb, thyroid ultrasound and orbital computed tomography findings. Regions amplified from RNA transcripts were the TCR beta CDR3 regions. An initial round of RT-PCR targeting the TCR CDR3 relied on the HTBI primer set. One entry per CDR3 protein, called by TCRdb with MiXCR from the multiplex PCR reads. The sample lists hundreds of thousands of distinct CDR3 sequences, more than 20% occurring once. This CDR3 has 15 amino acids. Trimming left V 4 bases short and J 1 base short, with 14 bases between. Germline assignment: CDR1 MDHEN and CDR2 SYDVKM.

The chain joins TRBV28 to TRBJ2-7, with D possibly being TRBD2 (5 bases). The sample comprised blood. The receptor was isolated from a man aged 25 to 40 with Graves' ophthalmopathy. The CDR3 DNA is TGTGCCAGCAGTTCCTGGACTGAGCAATCCTACGAGCAGTACTTC. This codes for CASSSWTEQSYEQYF.